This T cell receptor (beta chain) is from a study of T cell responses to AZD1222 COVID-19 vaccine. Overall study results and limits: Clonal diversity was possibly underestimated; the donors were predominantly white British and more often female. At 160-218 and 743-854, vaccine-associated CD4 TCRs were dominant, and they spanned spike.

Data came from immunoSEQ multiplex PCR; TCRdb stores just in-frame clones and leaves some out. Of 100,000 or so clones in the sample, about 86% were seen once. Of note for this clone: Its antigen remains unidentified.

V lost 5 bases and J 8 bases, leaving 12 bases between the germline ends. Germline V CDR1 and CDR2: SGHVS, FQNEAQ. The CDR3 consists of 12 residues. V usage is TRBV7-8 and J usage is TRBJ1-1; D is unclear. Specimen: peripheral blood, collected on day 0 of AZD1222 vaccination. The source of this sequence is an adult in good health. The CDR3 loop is CASSLGVREAFF. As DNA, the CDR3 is TGTGCCAGCAGCCTCGGTGTTCGCGAAGCTTTCTTT.